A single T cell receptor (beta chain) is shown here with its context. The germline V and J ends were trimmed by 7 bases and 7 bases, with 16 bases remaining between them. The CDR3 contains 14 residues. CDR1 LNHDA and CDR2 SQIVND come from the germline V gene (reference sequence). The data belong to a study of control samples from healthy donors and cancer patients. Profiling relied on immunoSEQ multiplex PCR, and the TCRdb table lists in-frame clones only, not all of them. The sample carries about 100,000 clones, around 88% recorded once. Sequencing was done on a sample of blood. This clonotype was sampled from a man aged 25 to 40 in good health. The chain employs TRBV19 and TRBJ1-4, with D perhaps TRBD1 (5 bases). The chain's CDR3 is CASTPQAGIEKLFF. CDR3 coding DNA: TGTGCCAGTACTCCACAGGCGGGGATTGAAAAACTGTTTTTT. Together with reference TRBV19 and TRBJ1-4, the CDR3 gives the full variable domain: DGGITQSPKYLFRKEGQNVTLSCEQNLNHDAMYWYRQDPGQGLRLIYYSQIVNDFQKGDIAEGYSVSREKKESFPLTVTSAQKNPTAFYLCASTPQAGIEKLFFGSGTQLSVL.